What follows is one T cell receptor beta chain and its context. Its antigen remains unidentified. Investigators reverse transcribed all isolated RNA, so they sequenced expressed TCRB transcripts. Sequenced by immunoSEQ multiplex PCR; TCRdb stores in-frame clones only, minus some. The data contain 93,000 or so clones, around 30% of them singletons. This entry comes from a study of beta chain features in type 1 diabetes. Overall study: Healthy donors, compared against patients, showed similar age, gender and cell yields.

Whole-study results and caveats: When Type 1 diabetes patients were examined, their TCRB CDR3s proved moderately but significantly shorter in all four CD4+ subsets. HLA influence on TCRB rearrangement stayed unresolved here.

The sample taken for sequencing was central memory CD4+ T cells from blood. This clonotype originated in a woman between 18 and 29 years old with type 1 diabetes.

The CDR3 sequence: CAWSRGTSDYNEQFF. CDR3 sequence (DNA): TGTGCCTGGAGTCGGGGGACTAGCGACTACAATGAGCAGTTCTTC. The V gene is TRBV30, the J gene TRBJ2-1; TRBD2 matches at 10 bases. CDR3 size: 15 residues. The V gene end was trimmed by 2 bases and the J gene end by 3 bases; junction bases not matched to a gene: 4. Germline CDR1 reads GTSNPN; CDR2 reads SVGIG (reference sequence).